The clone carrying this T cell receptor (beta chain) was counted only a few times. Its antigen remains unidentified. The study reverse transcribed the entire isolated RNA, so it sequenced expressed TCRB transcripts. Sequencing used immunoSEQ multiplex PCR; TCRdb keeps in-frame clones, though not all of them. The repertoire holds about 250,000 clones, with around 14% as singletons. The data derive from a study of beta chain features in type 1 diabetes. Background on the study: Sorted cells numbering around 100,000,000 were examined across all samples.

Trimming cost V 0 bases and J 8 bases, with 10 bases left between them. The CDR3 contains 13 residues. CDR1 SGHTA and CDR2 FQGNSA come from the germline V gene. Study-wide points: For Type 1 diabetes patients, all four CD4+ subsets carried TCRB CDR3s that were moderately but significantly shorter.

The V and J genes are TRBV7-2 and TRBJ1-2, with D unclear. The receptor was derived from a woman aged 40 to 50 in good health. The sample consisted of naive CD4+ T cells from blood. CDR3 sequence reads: CASSLAGSKGYTF. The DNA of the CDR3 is TGTGCCAGCAGCTTAGCGGGCTCAAAAGGCTACACCTTC.